A single sample is the source of the 3 T cell receptor beta chains below, sequenced in a study of T cell responses to AZD1222 COVID-19 vaccine. Clones were sequenced by immunoSEQ multiplex PCR, and TCRdb holds only the in-frame ones, with some missing. The sample holds around 130,000 clones, 70% to 90% seen once. The starting material was peripheral blood, obtained on day 0 of AZD1222 vaccination. These receptors originate from an adult in good health.

The V gene is TRBV5-1, the J gene TRBJ2-7; 12 bases map to TRBD2. Germline CDR1 and CDR2: SGHRS and YFSETQ. The CDR3 runs to 14 residues. Trimming took 3 bases from V and 3 from J; bases not matched to a gene: 1. The DNA of the CDR3 is TGCGCCAGCAGCTCTAGCGGGGGGGTCTACGAGCAGTACTTC. The encoded protein is CASSSSGGVYEQYF.

This clone showed up just a few times. The chain carries TRBV30 and TRBJ1-1; 12 bases are a match to TRBD1. Germline assignment: CDR1 GTSNPN and CDR2 SVGIG (reference sequence). The CDR3 extends over 18 amino acids. J gave up 7 bases and V 0 bases, and 15 bases lay outside the gene matches. CDR3 in amino acids: CAWSVRGQGARRGGEAFF. The CDR3 bases are TGTGCCTGGAGTGTACGGGGACAGGGGGCGCGAAGGGGTGGTGAAGCTTTCTTT.

This chain joins TRBV5-1 and TRBJ2-2; 9 bases match TRBD1. Germline trimming cut 4 bases from V and 4 bases from J; bases unmatched to any gene: 8. This CDR3 spans 16 amino acids. Per germline, CDR1 SGHRS and CDR2 YFSETQ. The DNA for the CDR3 is TGCGCCAGCAGCCTAAGGACAGGGGCGGCCACCGGGGAGCTGTTTTTT. Protein product: CASSLRTGAATGELFF.